The T cell receptor beta chain described here comes from a study of blood T cell repertoires in COVID-19. For the study at large: T cells, B-cell-depleted T cells, or PBMCs supplied cDNA or gDNA.

CDR3 size: 16 residues. CDR1 and CDR2 from the germline V gene are MNHNY and SVGAGI (reference sequence). V lost 2 bases to trimming and J lost 3 bases; unmatched junction nucleotides: 8. Generated by immunoSEQ multiplex PCR, the TCRdb table keeps only in-frame clones and is missing some. The sample shows 120,000 to 150,000 clones, around 90% of them seen only once. The clonotype originates from a woman aged 50 to 60 with acute or convalescent COVID-19. Source material: peripheral blood. The chain links TRBV6-6 to TRBJ1-2, with TRBD1 matching over 8 bases. This CDR3 reads CASSYPFQDRDYGYTF. CDR3 sequence (DNA): TGTGCCAGCAGTTACCCCTTCCAGGACAGGGACTATGGCTACACCTTC.